Listed below are T cell receptor beta chains from one sample, sequenced in a study of post-analysis software for immune sequencing data. One entry per CDR3 protein, called by TCRdb with MiXCR from the PCR reads. The table has approximately 690,000 distinct CDR3 sequences, more than 50% seen once. The sample comprised blood. All receptors come from a girl aged 2 to 10 with multiple sclerosis. Each CDR3 is given without its conserved first and last residue. A row's size may be missing; if present it is once, few, many or a size class.

abundance: .; j_gene: TRBJ1-4; len: 11; v_gene: TRBV24-1; CDR3aa: ATSDPGDEKLF
abundance: once; j_gene: TRBJ1-1; len: 13; v_gene: TRBV29-1; CDR3aa: SVEGFTRGNTGAF
abundance: few; j_gene: TRBJ2-7; len: 11; v_gene: TRBV3-1; CDR3aa: ASSHRERNEQY
abundance: few; j_gene: TRBJ2-1; len: 13; v_gene: TRBV20-1; CDR3aa: SASGPDLSYNEQF
abundance: .; j_gene: .; len: 12; v_gene: TRBV5-1; CDR3aa: ASFKEARPYEQY
abundance: .; j_gene: TRBJ2-3; len: 13; v_gene: TRBV5-1; CDR3aa: ASSWGTGTPDTQY
abundance: .; j_gene: TRBJ2-3; len: 13; v_gene: TRBV12-3/TRBV12-4; CDR3aa: ASSLLQGVRNTQY
abundance: .; j_gene: TRBJ1-2; len: 11; v_gene: TRBV6-5; CDR3aa: ASSYPGVYGYT
abundance: .; j_gene: TRBJ2-1; len: 13; v_gene: TRBV11-2; CDR3aa: ASSSGLAGMNEQF
abundance: .; j_gene: TRBJ2-1; len: 14; v_gene: TRBV7-9; CDR3aa: ASRGQGLAEYNEQF
abundance: .; j_gene: TRBJ2-5; len: 14; v_gene: TRBV7-2; CDR3aa: ASSLGPMARGETQY
abundance: few; j_gene: TRBJ2-5; len: 12; v_gene: TRBV20-1; CDR3aa: SARPAADQETQY
abundance: few; j_gene: TRBJ2-4; len: 15; v_gene: TRBV4-2; CDR3aa: ASSLGTSRTPKNIQY
abundance: .; j_gene: TRBJ2-5; len: 12; v_gene: TRBV10-3; CDR3aa: AISKDRAVETQY
abundance: .; j_gene: TRBJ2-3; len: 16; v_gene: TRBV5-1; CDR3aa: ASSLGAAGQQFTDTQY
abundance: .; j_gene: TRBJ2-3; len: 14; v_gene: TRBV7-7; CDR3aa: ASSLREGLGTDTQY
abundance: .; j_gene: TRBJ2-1; len: 11; v_gene: TRBV29-1; CDR3aa: SSFRSSYNEQF
abundance: .; j_gene: TRBJ1-6; len: 14; v_gene: TRBV28; CDR3aa: ASSGPDSSYNSPLH
abundance: .; j_gene: TRBJ2-1; len: 12; v_gene: TRBV4-3; CDR3aa: ASSQDYTGGEQF
abundance: .; j_gene: TRBJ1-2; len: 12; v_gene: TRBV12-3/TRBV12-4; CDR3aa: ASSFGFQRYGYT
abundance: .; j_gene: TRBJ2-3; len: 13; v_gene: TRBV12-3/TRBV12-4; CDR3aa: ASSATSGATDTQY
abundance: .; j_gene: TRBJ1-2; len: 12; v_gene: TRBV4-3; CDR3aa: ASSQAEKNYGYT
abundance: .; j_gene: TRBJ2-1; len: 14; v_gene: TRBV7-9; CDR3aa: ASSLGSSGTIDEQF
abundance: few; j_gene: TRBJ2-7; len: 13; v_gene: TRBV5-1; CDR3aa: ASSSGWGSSYEQY
abundance: once; j_gene: TRBJ2-3; len: 12; v_gene: TRBV29-1; CDR3aa: SESQGASTDTQY
abundance: .; j_gene: .; len: 13; v_gene: TRBV28; CDR3aa: ASSEGKGTHYEQY
abundance: few; j_gene: TRBJ2-3; len: 14; v_gene: TRBV12-3/TRBV12-4; CDR3aa: ASSSPRGSGTDTQY
abundance: few; j_gene: TRBJ2-3; len: 15; v_gene: TRBV7-2; CDR3aa: ASSLGGLAGVTDTQY
abundance: .; j_gene: TRBJ2-3; len: 13; v_gene: TRBV11-2; CDR3aa: ASSLRGALRDTQY
abundance: .; j_gene: TRBJ2-1; len: 12; v_gene: TRBV12-3/TRBV12-4; CDR3aa: ASSLRGIGNEQF
abundance: .; j_gene: TRBJ1-1; len: 11; v_gene: TRBV20-1; CDR3aa: SAKGTSNTEAF
abundance: .; j_gene: TRBJ2-5; len: 13; v_gene: TRBV7-9; CDR3aa: ASSIGTTGRETQY
abundance: few; j_gene: TRBJ1-2; len: 13; v_gene: TRBV6-5; CDR3aa: ASSYAGTGFHGYT
abundance: .; j_gene: TRBJ2-5; len: 12; v_gene: TRBV5-1; CDR3aa: ASDPRGGTKTQY
abundance: .; j_gene: TRBJ2-1; len: 12; v_gene: TRBV29-1; CDR3aa: SVAPGQGAREQF
abundance: once; j_gene: TRBJ2-3; len: 11; v_gene: TRBV4-2; CDR3aa: ASSQDLAATQY
abundance: few; j_gene: TRBJ2-3; len: 13; v_gene: TRBV20-1; CDR3aa: SAPGRGLSTDTQY
abundance: .; j_gene: TRBJ2-4; len: 15; v_gene: TRBV5-4; CDR3aa: ASSMGLAGVRKNIQY
abundance: once; j_gene: TRBJ2-2; len: 14; v_gene: TRBV5-1; CDR3aa: ASSLGGNLNTGELF
abundance: once; j_gene: TRBJ2-1; len: 11; v_gene: TRBV20-1; CDR3aa: SAARDLYNEQF
abundance: .; j_gene: TRBJ2-1; len: 13; v_gene: TRBV10-1; CDR3aa: ASSESLWGNNEQF
abundance: .; j_gene: TRBJ2-3; len: 13; v_gene: TRBV7-8; CDR3aa: ASSLYRGTTDTQY
abundance: .; j_gene: TRBJ1-1; len: 12; v_gene: TRBV12-3/TRBV12-4; CDR3aa: ASSLQGWSTEAF
abundance: .; j_gene: TRBJ1-1; len: 14; v_gene: TRBV29-1; CDR3aa: SGRGTVPLSNTEAF
abundance: .; j_gene: TRBJ2-7; len: 10; v_gene: TRBV20-1; CDR3aa: SARQSGYEQY
abundance: few; j_gene: TRBJ2-1; len: 16; v_gene: TRBV4-3; CDR3aa: ASSRGERGPRGYNEQF
abundance: few; j_gene: TRBJ1-2; len: 12; v_gene: TRBV2; CDR3aa: ASSSGSLNYGYT
abundance: .; j_gene: TRBJ2-3; len: 9; v_gene: TRBV7-9; CDR3aa: ASSPLRRQY
abundance: few; j_gene: TRBJ2-5; len: 13; v_gene: TRBV7-2; CDR3aa: ASSSRGLEVETQY
abundance: .; j_gene: TRBJ2-5; len: 10; v_gene: TRBV29-1; CDR3aa: SVEEVEETQY
abundance: .; j_gene: TRBJ2-3; len: 14; v_gene: TRBV15; CDR3aa: ATSRDRTGVTDTQY
abundance: .; j_gene: TRBJ2-7; len: 9; v_gene: TRBV29-1; CDR3aa: SVGGCYEQY
abundance: few; j_gene: TRBJ2-3; len: 12; v_gene: TRBV18; CDR3aa: ASSPLGGTDTQY
abundance: .; j_gene: .; len: 11; v_gene: TRBV6-5; CDR3aa: ASSYTSLYEQY
abundance: .; j_gene: TRBJ2-7; len: 12; v_gene: TRBV27; CDR3aa: ASSPFERSYEQY
abundance: .; j_gene: TRBJ2-7; len: 11; v_gene: TRBV10-3; CDR3aa: AISESTSDEQY
abundance: .; j_gene: TRBJ1-5; len: 11; v_gene: TRBV7-9; CDR3aa: ASSLGGFQPQH